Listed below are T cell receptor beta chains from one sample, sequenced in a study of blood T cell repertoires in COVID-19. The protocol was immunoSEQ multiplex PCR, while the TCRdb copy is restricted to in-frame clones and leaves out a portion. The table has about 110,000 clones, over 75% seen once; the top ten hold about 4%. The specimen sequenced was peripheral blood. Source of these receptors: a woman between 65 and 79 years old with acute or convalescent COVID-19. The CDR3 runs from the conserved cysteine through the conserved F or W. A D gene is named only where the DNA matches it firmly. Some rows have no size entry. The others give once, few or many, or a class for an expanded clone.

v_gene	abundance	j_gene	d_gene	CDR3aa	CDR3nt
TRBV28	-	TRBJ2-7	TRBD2	CASSFQGGPVLAGGPYEQYF	TGTGCCAGCAGTTTCCAAGGGGGGCCTGTACTAGCGGGAGGCCCCTACGAGCAGTACTTC
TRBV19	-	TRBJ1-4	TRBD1	CASRSQGVQEKLFF	TGTGCCAGTCGGAGCCAGGGGGTTCAAGAAAAACTGTTTTTT
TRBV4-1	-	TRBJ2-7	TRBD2	CASSQDTRSRTSGSYEQYF	TGCGCCAGCAGCCAAGATACGAGGTCACGGACTAGCGGGTCCTACGAGCAGTACTTC
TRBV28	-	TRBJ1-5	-	CAGSRQDNQPQHF	TGTGCCGGAAGCCGACAGGACAATCAGCCCCAGCATTTT
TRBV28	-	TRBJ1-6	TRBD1	CASSPWDSNSYNSPLHF	TGTGCCAGCAGCCCTTGGGACAGTAACTCCTATAATTCACCCCTCCACTTT
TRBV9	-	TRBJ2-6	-	CASSVTAGAGANVLTF	TGTGCCAGCAGCGTAACAGCAGGGGCTGGGGCCAACGTCCTGACTTTC
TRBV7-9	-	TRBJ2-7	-	CASSSMVREQYF	TGTGCCAGCAGCTCTATGGTACGGGAGCAGTACTTC
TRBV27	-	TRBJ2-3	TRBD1	CASRHRQGGSTDTQYF	TGTGCCAGCAGACATAGACAGGGTGGATCCACAGATACGCAGTATTTT
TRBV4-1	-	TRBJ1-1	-	CASSQVWGGTEAFF	TGCGCCAGCAGCCAAGTCTGGGGGGGGACTGAAGCTTTCTTT
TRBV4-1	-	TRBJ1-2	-	CASSSGVILNYGYTF	TGCGCCAGCAGCTCAGGGGTGATTCTAAACTATGGCTACACCTTC
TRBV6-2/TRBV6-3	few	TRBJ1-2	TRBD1	CASSLDRDYGYTF	TGTGCCAGCAGCCTGGACAGGGACTATGGCTACACCTTC
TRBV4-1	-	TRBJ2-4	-	CASSHRGGFKNIQYF	TGCGCCAGCAGCCACCGAGGGGGTTTCAAAAACATTCAGTACTTC
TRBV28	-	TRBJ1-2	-	CASSLFAGSYGYTF	TGTGCCAGCAGTTTATTTGCAGGGTCCTATGGCTACACCTTC
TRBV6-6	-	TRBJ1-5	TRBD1	CASSAGTGNQPQHF	TGTGCCAGCAGTGCCGGGACAGGGAATCAGCCCCAGCATTTT
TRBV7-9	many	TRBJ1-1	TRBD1	CASSETGSTEAFF	TGTGCCAGCAGCGAGACAGGGTCCACTGAAGCTTTCTTT
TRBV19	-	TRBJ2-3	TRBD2	CATKRAGASTDTQYF	TGTGCCACTAAACGAGCGGGAGCGAGCACAGATACGCAGTATTTT
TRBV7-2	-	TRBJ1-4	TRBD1	CASSPRQGSEKLFF	TGTGCCAGCAGCCCCCGACAGGGGAGTGAAAAACTGTTTTTT
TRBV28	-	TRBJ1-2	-	CASSPPLTVRGVNYGYTF	TGTGCCAGCAGTCCCCCTCTAACAGTTCGGGGGGTTAACTATGGCTACACCTTC
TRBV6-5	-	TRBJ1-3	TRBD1	CASSLRQGSSGNTIYF	TGTGCCAGCAGTTTAAGACAGGGAAGCTCTGGAAACACCATATATTTT
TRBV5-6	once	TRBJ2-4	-	CASSLFRATERSKNIQYF	TGTGCCAGCAGCTTGTTCAGGGCCACCGAGAGGAGCAAAAACATTCAGTACTTC
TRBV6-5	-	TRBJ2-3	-	CASSWGRATDTQYF	TGTGCCAGCAGTTGGGGCAGGGCCACAGATACGCAGTATTTT
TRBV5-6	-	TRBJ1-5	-	CASNQGLGQPQHF	TGTGCCAGCAACCAGGGGTTGGGTCAGCCCCAGCATTTT
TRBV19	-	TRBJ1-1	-	CASSIFAGNTEAFF	TGTGCCAGTAGTATTTTTGCAGGGAACACTGAAGCTTTCTTT
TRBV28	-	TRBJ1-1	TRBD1	CASRRGGQGATLGAFF	TGTGCCAGCAGAAGGGGAGGACAGGGAGCCACCTTGGGAGCTTTCTTT
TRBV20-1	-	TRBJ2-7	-	CSASQGYEQYF	TGCAGTGCGAGCCAGGGCTACGAGCAGTACTTC
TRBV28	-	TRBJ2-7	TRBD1	CASSLGQGELYF	TGTGCCAGCAGTTTGGGACAGGGGGAGCTGTACTTC